This T cell receptor beta chain is drawn from a study of immune heterogeneity within non-small cell lung tumors. Background on the study: Squamous cell carcinomas accounted for a few of the tumors, non-squamous carcinomas for approximately 10, and 1 was not otherwise specified. Study-level findings and limits: T-cell receptor beta clonotypes at high frequency differed largely between individual patients. With an R of about 0.34, local T-cell clonality correlated moderately but significantly with local tumor mutational burden.

Germline V gene data show CDR1 as MNHEY and CDR2 as SVGEGT. The CDR3 length is 14 residues. Multiplex PCR relied on 32 V and 13 J primers to amplify TCR beta CDR3. A single record per CDR3 protein comes from TCRdb applying MiXCR to the multiplex PCR reads. The repertoire holds 30,000 to 40,000 distinct CDR3 sequences, with around 30% as singletons. Genomic DNA from bulk tumor acted as the template, and around 600 ng was loaded per sample. Several biopsies per primary tumor, spaced far apart, were taken during surgery. Those enrolled were patients newly diagnosed with untreated non-small cell lung cancer and undergoing curative surgery. The donors were patients with newly diagnosed non-small cell lung cancer undergoing curative-intent surgery. Turning to this clonotype: The antigen is undetermined. Germline is not matched at one junction end, which may reflect a read error.

The sequencing input was lung tumor tissue. This sequence joins TRBV6-2 or TRBV6-3 and TRBJ2-2; D is unclear. The sequence derives from a man in his forties or fifties with non-small cell lung cancer. CDR3 residues: CASIYYGRTGELFF. The CDR3 DNA is TGTGCCAGCATTTACTACGGGCGCACCGGGGAGCTGTTTTTT.